The 31 T cell receptor beta chains given below trace back to one sample, sequenced in a study of T-cell reconstitution after alpha-beta-depleted transplantation in children. A TCRbeta library incorporating unique molecular identifiers was prepared. TCRdb reprocessed the PCR reads with MiXCR, giving one entry per CDR3 protein. Altogether around 670,000 distinct CDR3 sequences are present, around 13% being singletons, with the ten largest covering 0.79%. Sequenced here: PBMCs, sampled before TCRalphabeta/CD19-depleted stem cell transplant. These TCRs come from a girl aged 2-10 years with congenital amegakaryocytic thrombocytopenia, due to receive a stem cell transplant.

This clonotype has a handful of counts. The chain recombines TRBV5-1 with TRBJ2-1, with no clear D. The germline V and J ends were trimmed by 0 bases and 5 bases, with 9 bases remaining between them. The CDR3 covers 14 residues. The germline gives CDR1 SGHRS, CDR2 YFSETQ. CDR3 nucleotides: TGCGCCAGCAGCTTGGTTCGGCCGGACAATGAGCAGTTCTTC. This sequence encodes CASSLVRPDNEQFF.

The chain uses TRBV11-1 and TRBJ2-7; D is possibly TRBD2 (6 bases). The V and J ends lost 5 bases and 3 bases respectively, with 26 bases between them. Germline assignment: CDR1 SGHAT and CDR2 FQDESV (reference sequence). CDR3 length: 18 residues. CDR3 DNA: TGTGCCAGCAGCCCACGCTGGGTTCGCGGGACCCGAATCTACGAGCAGTACTTC. Translated, it gives CASSPRWVRGTRIYEQYF.

There are a few counts of this clonotype. This chain joins TRBV3-1 and TRBJ1-6, with D perhaps TRBD1 (5 bases). The germline CDR1 and CDR2 sequences are LGHDT and YNNKEL (reference sequence). Trimming left V 2 bases short and J 10 bases short, with 18 bases between. This CDR3 region has 16 residues. The CDR3 loop reads CASSQYPGQGVSPLHF. CDR3 in DNA: TGTGCCAGCAGCCAATACCCCGGTCAGGGTGTCTCACCCCTCCACTTT. The whole variable domain, filled in from reference TRBV3-1 and TRBJ1-6, reads DTAVSQTPKYLVTQMGNDKSIKCEQNLGHDTMYWYKQDSKKFLKIMFSYNNKELIINETVPNRFSPKSPDKAHLNLHINSLELGDSAVYFCASSQYPGQGVSPLHFGNGTRLTVT.

This clonotype was found a few times. V usage is TRBV7-9 and J usage is TRBJ2-1; 8 nucleotides line up with TRBD1. CDR1 is SEHNR and CDR2 is FQNEAQ in the germline V gene (reference sequence). The CDR3 consists of 16 residues. The V segment lost 5 bases and the J segment 4 bases; nucleotides outside the gene matches: 10. The CDR3 protein is CASSLEGGTGYNEQFF. The CDR3 DNA sequence: TGTGCCAGCAGCCTCGAAGGCGGGACAGGATACAATGAGCAGTTCTTC.

This clonotype was recorded a few times. CDR3 in amino acids: CASSYSMDSGLDEQFF. The CDR3 DNA sequence: TGTGCCAGCAGTTACTCGATGGACTCCGGACTAGATGAGCAGTTCTTC. This chain joins TRBV6-5 and TRBJ2-1, with 7 bases identical to TRBD2. V was clipped by 0 bases and J by 8 bases; unmatched bases: 10. Looked up from germline, CDR1 is MNHEY and CDR2 is SVGAGI. This CDR3 is built from 16 residues.

The rearrangement joins TRBV12-5 to TRBJ1-1, with D tentatively TRBD1 (5 bases). V gave up 5 bases and J gave up 7 bases, with 17 bases separating them. Germline lookup yields CDR1 LGHNT and CDR2 FRNRAP. The CDR3 spans 14 residues. CDR3 bases: TGTGCTAGTGGTCCCGAGGCGGGGGTGAGTGAAGCTTTCTTT. The encoded protein is CASGPEAGVSEAFF.

This clonotype has a count of ten or more. This chain joins TRBV12-3 or TRBV12-4 and TRBJ1-1, with 8 bases that match TRBD1. The CDR3 has 14 residues. V was pared by 7 bases and J by 3 bases, with 7 bases of the junction left unmatched. Here the CDR3 reads CASTGQAGYTEAFF. The CDR3 DNA reads as TGTGCCAGCACGGGACAGGCGGGATACACTGAAGCTTTCTTT.

This clonotype has a handful of counts. J is TRBJ2-7 and V is TRBV20-1, with 9 bases that match TRBD2. The CDR3 length is 19 residues. V was clipped by 3 bases and J by 3 bases; unmatched bases: 21. The germline gives CDR1 DFQATT, CDR2 SNEGSKA (reference sequence). Here the CDR3 DNA reads TGCAGTGCTAGGCCCCCTATGCAAGCGGGAGGCCTACGAGACTACGAGCAGTACTTC. Translated, it gives CSARPPMQAGGLRDYEQYF.

In its sample, this clonotype was seen a few times. The gene calls are TRBV20-1 and TRBJ1-1; possibly TRBD1 for D (6 bases). The CDR3 spans 15 residues. Germline-derived CDR1 and CDR2 are DFQATT and SNEGSKA (reference sequence). Trimming pared 6 bases from V and 1 base from J, leaving 18 bases between. CDR3 nucleotide sequence: TGCAGTGCCCAATTAGGGGGGCTGAAGAACACTGAAGCTTTCTTT. Translation gives CSAQLGGLKNTEAFF.

A few counts support this clonotype. This chain links TRBV27 with TRBJ2-1; D perhaps matches TRBD2 (6 bases). Germline V gene sequence: CDR1 MNHEY, CDR2 SMNVEV (reference sequence). Between the trimmed V and J ends, which lost 2 bases and 12 bases, there was a span of 17 bases. This CDR3 has 14 amino acids. The CDR3 DNA is TGTGCCAGCAGTTTAACTCCGTATAGGGAGGTGCAGTTCTTC. Translation: CASSLTPYREVQFF.

This clonotype has only a few counts. The chain carries TRBV15 and TRBJ2-3, with a weak D call TRBD2 (6 bases). Trimming removed 6 bases at V and 2 bases at J, with 12 bases between. Germline CDR1 reads LNHNV; CDR2 reads YYDKDF (reference sequence). The CDR3 spans 14 residues. Written as DNA, the CDR3 is TGTGCCACCAGGTGGCGGGATGCCACAGATACGCAGTATTTT. Encoded protein: CATRWRDATDTQYF.

This clonotype was counted between two and nine times. The V and J genes are TRBV25-1 and TRBJ1-2, with TRBD1 matching over 10 bases. Trimming took 1 base from V and 4 from J; bases not matched to a gene: 0. The germline V gene encodes CDR1 MGHDK and CDR2 SYGVNS. This CDR3 spans 14 amino acids. Here the CDR3 reads CASSEWDRGYGYTF. CDR3 in DNA: TGTGCCAGCAGTGAATGGGACAGGGGCTATGGCTACACCTTC.

This clonotype was detected ten times or more. J is TRBJ1-1 and V is TRBV5-1; D gene unclear. The germline gives CDR1 SGHRS, CDR2 YFSETQ. V lost 4 bases, J lost 1 base, and 17 bases lay in between. The CDR3 covers 16 residues. The CDR3 sequence is CASSQNPAEGNTEAFF. In nucleotides, the CDR3 is TGCGCCAGCAGCCAAAACCCAGCAGAGGGGAACACTGAAGCTTTCTTT.

This clonotype appeared many times. The chain links TRBV28 to TRBJ2-7, with 9 positions matching TRBD1. This CDR3 is 13 amino acids long. V gave up 6 bases and J gave up 4 bases; unmatched junction bases: 4. Germline V gene sequence: CDR1 MDHEN, CDR2 SYDVKM. Written as DNA, the CDR3 is TGTGCCAGCAGGGGGACAGGGCTGTACGAGCAGTACTTC. This translates into CASRGTGLYEQYF. Full variable domain (missing parts from reference TRBV28 and TRBJ2-7): DVKVTQSSRYLVKRTGEKVFLECVQDMDHENMFWYRQDPGLGLRLIYFSYDVKMKEKGDIPEGYSVSREKKERFSLILESASTNQTSMYLCASRGTGLYEQYFGPGTRLTVT.

This clonotype came up a few times. The genes are TRBV12-3 or TRBV12-4 and TRBJ1-1; TRBD1 is a possible D gene (5 bases). Trimming left V 6 bases short and J 3 bases short, with 14 bases between. This CDR3 comprises 14 residues. For the CDR3, the DNA is TGTGCCAGCAGACATTCGCGGGGGGACACTGAAGCTTTCTTT. Its translation is CASRHSRGDTEAFF.

This clonotype was counted between two and nine times. This chain joins TRBV5-1 and TRBJ1-2; D perhaps matches TRBD1 (5 bases). This CDR3 is built from 15 residues. V lost 2 bases to trimming and J lost 3 bases, with 14 bases between them. CDR1 and CDR2 (germline): SGHRS, YFSETQ. Here the CDR3 reads CASSFGDVSYYGYTF. The CDR3 DNA sequence: TGCGCCAGCAGCTTTGGGGACGTTTCCTACTATGGCTACACCTTC.

A note on this clonotype: A much larger clone sits a single nucleotide away, making a read error possible. The chain carries TRBV20-1 and TRBJ2-1; 12 nucleotides line up with TRBD2. Germline V gene lookup returns CDR1 DFQATT and CDR2 SNEGSKA (reference sequence). This CDR3 region has 19 residues. CDR3 sequence reads: CSASFPSGRAESSYNVQFF. CDR3 sequence (DNA): TGCAGTGCCTCCTTTCCTAGCGGGAGGGCCGAGAGCTCCTACAATGTGCAGTTCTTC.

The CDR3 region has the DNA TGCGCCAGCAGCCAAGACCGAACCGGTCTAGCAAGCACAGATACGCAGTATTTT. As protein: CASSQDRTGLASTDTQYF. This chain links TRBV4-1 with TRBJ2-3; D possibly corresponds to TRBD2 (5 bases). Germline V gene sequence: CDR1 MGHRA, CDR2 YSYEKL. With 0 bases removed from V and 0 bases from J, the gap between germline ends came to 16 bases. The CDR3 runs 18 residues.

The V gene is TRBV5-1, the J gene TRBJ2-1; 11 bases are a match to TRBD2. V shed 4 bases and J 7 bases; nucleotides not matched to a gene: 10. CDR1 is SGHRS and CDR2 is YFSETQ in the germline V gene. The CDR3 has 16 residues. The CDR3 sequence: CASSKNLAGGSNEQFF. As DNA, the CDR3 is TGCGCCAGCAGCAAAAACCTAGCGGGAGGTAGTAATGAGCAGTTCTTC.

A note on this clonotype: One base away lies a much larger clone, so this may be a sequencing read error. V and J are TRBV5-1 and TRBJ2-1, with D perhaps TRBD2 (5 bases). Per the germline V gene, CDR1 is SGHRS and CDR2 is YFSETQ. The CDR3 spans 16 residues. CDR3 in amino acids: CASSLSVGVSYNGQFF. The CDR3 nucleotides are TGCGCCAGCAGCTTGTCTGTGGGAGTGTCCTACAATGGGCAGTTCTTC.

This chain joins TRBV12-3 or TRBV12-4 and TRBJ2-5; 10 bases are a match to TRBD2. The CDR3 is 14 amino acids. Trimming removed 5 bases from V and 7 bases from J; junction bases left unmatched: 7. CDR3 sequence reads: CASSEREGRLTQYF. Here the CDR3 DNA reads TGTGCCAGCAGTGAGCGGGAGGGGAGGCTGACCCAGTACTTC.

This clonotype has ten or more counts. The genes are TRBV12-3 or TRBV12-4 and TRBJ1-2; D gene uncertain. The CDR3 runs to 13 residues. V lost 4 bases, J lost 0 bases, and 6 bases lay in between. The CDR3 protein is CASSSAANYGYTF. The CDR3 DNA reads TGTGCCAGCAGTTCCGCGGCTAACTATGGCTACACCTTC.

The genes are TRBV7-9 and TRBJ2-3; 9 bases map to TRBD2. Germline CDR1 is SEHNR and CDR2 is FQNEAQ (reference sequence). Unmatched junction bases numbered 8, after V lost 2 bases and J lost 5 bases. This CDR3 has 16 residues. CDR3 coding DNA: TGTGCCAGCAGCTTACTGGCGGGAGGGCCGAGAGATACGCAGTATTTT. It is translated as CASSLLAGGPRDTQYF.

This clonotype was observed at least ten times. This chain uses TRBV7-6 with TRBJ2-3; TRBD2 aligns across 10 bases. The CDR3 runs 14 residues. Trimming removed 5 bases from V and 9 bases from J; junction bases left unmatched: 8. The V gene's germline CDR1 is SGHVS and CDR2 FNYEAQ. The CDR3 region is CASSPSGRAETQYF. For the CDR3, the DNA is TGTGCCAGCAGCCCAAGCGGGAGGGCGGAAACGCAGTATTTT.

This clonotype showed up many times. The genes are TRBV5-1 and TRBJ1-1; TRBD1 is a possible D gene (6 bases). CDR1 SGHRS and CDR2 YFSETQ come from the germline V gene. This CDR3 is 15 amino acids long. V lost 1 base to trimming and J lost 5 bases, with 15 bases between them. CDR3 DNA: TGCGCCAGCAGCTTGCCCAGGGGCGCAGGGACTGAAGCTTTCTTT. Its protein product is CASSLPRGAGTEAFF.

Many counts were recorded for this clonotype. The V and J genes are TRBV28 and TRBJ1-2; the D is unclear. CDR3 length: 13 residues. From germline, CDR1 is MDHEN and CDR2 SYDVKM. Trimming shortened V by 7 bases and J by 3 bases, and 12 bases separated the two germline ends. CDR3 in amino acids: CASTLGSHYGYTF. CDR3 nucleotides: TGTGCCAGCACCCTGGGAAGCCACTATGGCTACACCTTC.

The CDR3 loop reads CASSLVVPLTDTQYF. The DNA for the CDR3 is TGCGCCAGCAGCTTGGTGGTCCCCCTCACAGATACGCAGTATTTT. V is TRBV5-1 and J is TRBJ2-3; D gene unclear. This CDR3 has 15 residues. Germline CDR1 SGHRS, CDR2 YFSETQ. V lost 0 bases and J lost 2, with 10 bases in between.

This clonotype was recorded at least ten times. The DNA of the CDR3 is TGTGCCAGCCGACTCCTCGATGGGACCACTGAAGCTTTCTTT. Its translation is CASRLLDGTTEAFF. This chain uses TRBV7-9 with TRBJ1-1; tentatively, D is TRBD1 (5 bases). CDR3 length: 14 amino acids. Trimming removed 8 bases from V and 4 bases from J, with 17 bases in between. Germline V gene sequence: CDR1 SEHNR, CDR2 FQNEAQ (reference sequence).

This clonotype has at least ten counts. The chain joins TRBV5-1 to TRBJ2-5; a weak D match, TRBD1 (5 bases). Per the germline V gene, CDR1 is SGHRS and CDR2 is YFSETQ. V was trimmed by 5 bases and J by 3 bases, leaving 5 bases between them. This CDR3 region has 11 residues. As DNA, the CDR3 is TGCGCCAGCAGACAGGAAGAGACCCAGTACTTC. It translates to CASRQEETQYF.

This clonotype was picked up many times. CDR3 residues: CSAPPSSFRDTQYF. The CDR3, as DNA: TGCAGTGCCCCCCCCAGTTCTTTCCGAGATACGCAGTATTTT. The chain is built from TRBV20-1 and TRBJ2-3; D is uncertain. The germline V and J ends were trimmed by 6 bases and 5 bases, with 18 bases remaining between them. The CDR3 runs 14 residues. The V gene's germline CDR1 is DFQATT and CDR2 SNEGSKA (reference sequence).

A word on this clonotype: It may be a read error: a sequence one base away is much more abundant. The CDR3 does not end in the conserved phenylalanine or tryptophan, so this is likely a read error. The chain recombines TRBV20-1 with TRBJ1-2; D unclear. V lost 6 bases to trimming and J lost 6 bases, with 14 bases between them. The CDR3 is 12 residues long. Germline V lookup: CDR1 DFQATT, CDR2 SNEGSKA (reference sequence). DNA of the CDR3: TGCAGTGCCTCGGGGAACTTTAATGGCTACACCTTA. This gives the protein CSASGNFNGYTL.